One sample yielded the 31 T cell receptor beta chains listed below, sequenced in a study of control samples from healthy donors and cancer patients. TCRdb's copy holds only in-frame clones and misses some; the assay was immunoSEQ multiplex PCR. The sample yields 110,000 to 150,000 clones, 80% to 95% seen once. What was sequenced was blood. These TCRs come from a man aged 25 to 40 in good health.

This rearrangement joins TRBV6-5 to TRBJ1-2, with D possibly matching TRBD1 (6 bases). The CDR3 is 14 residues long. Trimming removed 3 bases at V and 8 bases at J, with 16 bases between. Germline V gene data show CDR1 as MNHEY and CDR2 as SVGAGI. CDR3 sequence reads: CASSYSGTLEGYTF. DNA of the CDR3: TGTGCCAGCAGTTATTCCGGGACACTGGAAGGCTACACCTTC.

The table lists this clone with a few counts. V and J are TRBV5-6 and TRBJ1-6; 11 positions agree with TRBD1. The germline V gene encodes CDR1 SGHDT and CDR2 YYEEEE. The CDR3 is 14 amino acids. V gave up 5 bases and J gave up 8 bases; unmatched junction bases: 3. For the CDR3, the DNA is TGTGCCAGCAGGCAGGGACAGGGGGATTCACCCCTCCACTTT. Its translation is CASRQGQGDSPLHF.

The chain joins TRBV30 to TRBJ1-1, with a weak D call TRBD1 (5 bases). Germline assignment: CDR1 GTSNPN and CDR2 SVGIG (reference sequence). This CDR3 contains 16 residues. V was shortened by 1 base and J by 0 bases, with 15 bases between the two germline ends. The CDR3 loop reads CAWSAGWGELNTEAFF. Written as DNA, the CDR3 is TGTGCCTGGAGTGCGGGCTGGGGGGAACTGAACACTGAAGCTTTCTTT.

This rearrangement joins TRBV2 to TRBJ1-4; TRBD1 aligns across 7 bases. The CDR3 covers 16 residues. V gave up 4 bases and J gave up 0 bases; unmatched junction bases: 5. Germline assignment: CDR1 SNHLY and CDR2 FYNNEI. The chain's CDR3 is CASSARGGSTNEKLFF. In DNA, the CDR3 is TGTGCCAGCAGTGCCAGGGGGGGATCAACTAATGAAAAACTGTTTTTT.

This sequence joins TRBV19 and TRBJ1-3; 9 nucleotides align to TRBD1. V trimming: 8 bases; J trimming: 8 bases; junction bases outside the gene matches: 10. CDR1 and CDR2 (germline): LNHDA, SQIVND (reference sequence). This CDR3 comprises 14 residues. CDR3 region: CASAWDRASDTIYF. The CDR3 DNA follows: TGTGCCAGTGCCTGGGACAGGGCGTCAGACACCATATATTTT.

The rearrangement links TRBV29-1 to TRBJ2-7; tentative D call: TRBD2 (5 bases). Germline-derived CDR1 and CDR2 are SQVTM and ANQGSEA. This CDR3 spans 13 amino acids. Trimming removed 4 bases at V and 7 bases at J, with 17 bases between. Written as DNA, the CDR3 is TGCAGCGTTGTAGCGCAGAGGATGGGGGAGCAGTACTTC. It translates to CSVVAQRMGEQYF.

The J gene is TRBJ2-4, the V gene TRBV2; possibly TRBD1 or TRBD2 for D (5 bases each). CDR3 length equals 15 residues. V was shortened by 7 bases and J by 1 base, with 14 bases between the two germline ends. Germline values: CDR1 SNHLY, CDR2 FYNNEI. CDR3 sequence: CASILQGEAKNIQYF. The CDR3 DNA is TGTGCCAGCATCCTCCAGGGAGAGGCCAAAAACATTCAGTACTTC.

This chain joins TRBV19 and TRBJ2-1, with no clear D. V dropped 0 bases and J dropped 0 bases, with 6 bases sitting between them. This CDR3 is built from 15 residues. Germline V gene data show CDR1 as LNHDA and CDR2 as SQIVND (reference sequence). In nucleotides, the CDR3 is TGTGCCAGTAGTATAGACAGGAGCTCCTACAATGAGCAGTTCTTC. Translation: CASSIDRSSYNEQFF. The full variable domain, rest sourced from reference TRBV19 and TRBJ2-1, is DGGITQSPKYLFRKEGQNVTLSCEQNLNHDAMYWYRQDPGQGLRLIYYSQIVNDFQKGDIAEGYSVSREKKESFPLTVTSAQKNPTAFYLCASSIDRSSYNEQFFGPGTRLTVL.

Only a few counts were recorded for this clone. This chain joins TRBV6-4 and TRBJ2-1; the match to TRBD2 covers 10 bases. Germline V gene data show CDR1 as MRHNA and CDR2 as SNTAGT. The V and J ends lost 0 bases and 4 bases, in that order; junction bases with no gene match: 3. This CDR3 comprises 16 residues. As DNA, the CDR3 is TGTGCCAGCAGTGACTCCGGGACTAGCGAGTACAATGAGCAGTTCTTC. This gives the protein CASSDSGTSEYNEQFF.

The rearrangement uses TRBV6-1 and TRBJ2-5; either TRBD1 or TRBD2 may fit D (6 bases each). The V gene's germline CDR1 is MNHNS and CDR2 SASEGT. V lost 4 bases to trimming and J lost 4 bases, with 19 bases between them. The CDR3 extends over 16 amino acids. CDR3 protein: CASSGILSGGRETQYF. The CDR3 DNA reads TGTGCCAGCAGTGGTATTTTGTCTGGGGGGCGAGAGACCCAGTACTTC.

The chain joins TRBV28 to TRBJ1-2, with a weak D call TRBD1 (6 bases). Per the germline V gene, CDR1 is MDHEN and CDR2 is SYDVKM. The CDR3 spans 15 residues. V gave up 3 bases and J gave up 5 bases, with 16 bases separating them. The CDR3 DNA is TGTGCCAGCAGTTTTCAGGGGAGAGGGTTGTATGGCTACACCTTC. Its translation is CASSFQGRGLYGYTF.

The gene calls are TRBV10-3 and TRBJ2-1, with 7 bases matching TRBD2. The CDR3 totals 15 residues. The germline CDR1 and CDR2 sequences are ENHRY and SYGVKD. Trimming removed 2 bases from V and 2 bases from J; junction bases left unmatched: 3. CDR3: CAISEREVTYNEQFF. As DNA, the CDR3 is TGTGCCATCAGTGAGCGGGAGGTCACCTACAATGAGCAGTTCTTC.

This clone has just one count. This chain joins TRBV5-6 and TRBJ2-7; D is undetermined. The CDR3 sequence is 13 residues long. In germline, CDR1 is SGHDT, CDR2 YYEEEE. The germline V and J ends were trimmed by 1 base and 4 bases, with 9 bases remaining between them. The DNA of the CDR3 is TGTGCCAGCAGCTTGCTTGCCCGTTACGAGCAGTACTTC. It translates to CASSLLARYEQYF.

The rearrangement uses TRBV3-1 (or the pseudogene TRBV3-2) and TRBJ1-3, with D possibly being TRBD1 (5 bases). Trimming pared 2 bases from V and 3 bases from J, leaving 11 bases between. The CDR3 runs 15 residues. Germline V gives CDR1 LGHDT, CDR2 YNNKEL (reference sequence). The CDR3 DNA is TGTGCCAGCAGCCAAAGGGACGCTCGTGGAAACACCATATATTTT. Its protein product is CASSQRDARGNTIYF.

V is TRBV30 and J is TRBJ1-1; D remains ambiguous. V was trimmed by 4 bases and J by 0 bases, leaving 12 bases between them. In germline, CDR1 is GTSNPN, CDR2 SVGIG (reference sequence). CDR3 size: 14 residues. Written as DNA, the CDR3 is TGTGCCTGGACTCGACGGAAATTGAACACTGAAGCTTTCTTT. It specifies CAWTRRKLNTEAFF.

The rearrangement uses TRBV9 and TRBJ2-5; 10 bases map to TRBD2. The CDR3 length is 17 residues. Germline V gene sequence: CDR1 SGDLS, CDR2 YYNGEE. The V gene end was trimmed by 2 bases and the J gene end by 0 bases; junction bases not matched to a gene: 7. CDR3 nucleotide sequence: TGTGCCAGCAGCGTTGGGACTAGCGTTAAGAACCAAGAGACCCAGTACTTC. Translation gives CASSVGTSVKNQETQYF. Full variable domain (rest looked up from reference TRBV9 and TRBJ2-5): DSGVTQTPKHLITATGQRVTLRCSPRSGDLSVYWYQQSLDQGLQFLIQYYNGEERAKGNILERFSAQQFPDLHSELNLSSLELGDSALYFCASSVGTSVKNQETQYFGPGTRLLVL.

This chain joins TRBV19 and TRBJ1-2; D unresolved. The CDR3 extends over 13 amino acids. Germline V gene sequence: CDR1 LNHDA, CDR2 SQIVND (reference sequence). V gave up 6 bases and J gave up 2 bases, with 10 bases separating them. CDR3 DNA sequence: TGTGCCAGTAGCGACGGAGGGAACTATGGCTACACCTTC. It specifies CASSDGGNYGYTF.

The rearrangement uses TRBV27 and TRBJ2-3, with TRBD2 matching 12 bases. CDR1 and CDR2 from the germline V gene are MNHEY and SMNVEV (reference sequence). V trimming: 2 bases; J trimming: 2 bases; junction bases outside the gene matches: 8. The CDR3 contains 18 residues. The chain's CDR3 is CASSLGLAGLQNTDTQYF. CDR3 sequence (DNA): TGTGCCAGCAGTTTAGGACTAGCGGGACTACAGAACACAGATACGCAGTATTTT.

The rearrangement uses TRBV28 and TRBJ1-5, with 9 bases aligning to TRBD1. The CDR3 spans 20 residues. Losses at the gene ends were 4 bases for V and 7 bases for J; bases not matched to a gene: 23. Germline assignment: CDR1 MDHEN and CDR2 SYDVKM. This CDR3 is CASSSPTKGTGLWENQPQHF. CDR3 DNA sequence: TGTGCCAGCAGTTCACCAACCAAGGGGACAGGGTTGTGGGAAAACCAGCCCCAGCATTTT.

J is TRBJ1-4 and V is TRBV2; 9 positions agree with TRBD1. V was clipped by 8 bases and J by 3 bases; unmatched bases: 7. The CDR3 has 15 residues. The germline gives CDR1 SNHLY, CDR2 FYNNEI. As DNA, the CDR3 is TGTGCCAGCTTGGACAGGGGTCTGGCTAATGAAAAACTGTTTTTT. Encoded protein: CASLDRGLANEKLFF. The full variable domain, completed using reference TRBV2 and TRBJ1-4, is EPEVTQTPSHQVTQMGQEVILRCVPISNHLYFYWYRQILGQKVEFLVSFYNNEISEKSEIFDDQFSVERPDGSNFTLKIRSTKLEDSAMYFCASLDRGLANEKLFFGSGTQLSVL.

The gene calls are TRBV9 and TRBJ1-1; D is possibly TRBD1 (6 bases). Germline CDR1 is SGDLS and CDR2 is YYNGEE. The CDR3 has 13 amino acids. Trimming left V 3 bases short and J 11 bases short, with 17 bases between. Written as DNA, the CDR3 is TGTGCCAGCAGCGAGGCCACAGGGCTACGGGCTTTCTTT. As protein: CASSEATGLRAFF.

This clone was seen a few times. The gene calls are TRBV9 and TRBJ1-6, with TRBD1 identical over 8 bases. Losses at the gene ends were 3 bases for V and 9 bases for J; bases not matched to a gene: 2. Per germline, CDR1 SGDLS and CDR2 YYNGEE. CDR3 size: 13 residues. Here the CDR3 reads CASSATGVSPLHF. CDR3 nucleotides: TGTGCCAGCAGCGCGACAGGGGTTTCACCCCTCCACTTT.

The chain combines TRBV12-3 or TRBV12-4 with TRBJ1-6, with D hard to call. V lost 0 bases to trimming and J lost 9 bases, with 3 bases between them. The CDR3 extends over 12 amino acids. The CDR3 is CASSLATSPLHF. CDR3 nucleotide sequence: TGTGCCAGCAGTTTAGCGACTTCACCCCTCCACTTT.

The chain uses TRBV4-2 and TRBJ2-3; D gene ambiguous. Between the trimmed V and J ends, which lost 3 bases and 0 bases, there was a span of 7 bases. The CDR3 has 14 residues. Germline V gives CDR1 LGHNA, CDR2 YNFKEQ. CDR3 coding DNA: TGTGCCAGCAGCCAGACTTTTAGCACAGATACGCAGTATTTT. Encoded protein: CASSQTFSTDTQYF.

CDR3 sequence (DNA): TGCGCCAGCAGCCATAGGTCGGTAGCCAATGAGCAGTTCTTC. Its translation is CASSHRSVANEQFF. The chain couples TRBV4-3 to TRBJ2-1; no clear D. The V end lost 3 bases, the J end lost 6 bases, and 12 bases lay between the germline ends. The length of the CDR3 is 14 residues. Germline CDR1 and CDR2: LGHNA and YSLEER.

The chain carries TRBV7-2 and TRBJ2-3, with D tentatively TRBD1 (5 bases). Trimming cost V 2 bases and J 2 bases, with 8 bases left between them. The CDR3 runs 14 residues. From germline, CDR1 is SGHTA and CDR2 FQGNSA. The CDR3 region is CASSLQGLTDTQYF. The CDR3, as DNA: TGTGCCAGCAGCTTACAGGGTCTCACAGATACGCAGTATTTT.

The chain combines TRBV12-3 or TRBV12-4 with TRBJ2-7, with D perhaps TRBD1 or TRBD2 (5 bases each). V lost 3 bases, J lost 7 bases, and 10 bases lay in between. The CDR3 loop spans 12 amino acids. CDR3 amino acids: CASSFGGIEQYF. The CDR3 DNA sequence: TGTGCCAGCAGTTTTGGGGGTATAGAGCAGTACTTC.

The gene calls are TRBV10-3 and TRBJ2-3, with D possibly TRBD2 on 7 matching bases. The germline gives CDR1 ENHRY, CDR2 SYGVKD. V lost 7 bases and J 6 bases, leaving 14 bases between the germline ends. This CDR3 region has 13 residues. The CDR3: CAIMGGRLDTQYF. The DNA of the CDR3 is TGTGCCATCATGGGGGGGCGGCTGGATACGCAGTATTTT.

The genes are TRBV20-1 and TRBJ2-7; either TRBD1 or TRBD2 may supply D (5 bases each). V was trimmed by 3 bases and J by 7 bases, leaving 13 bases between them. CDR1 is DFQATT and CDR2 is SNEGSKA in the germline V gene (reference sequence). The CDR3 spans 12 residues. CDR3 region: CSASGGVLEQYF. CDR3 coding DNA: TGCAGTGCTAGTGGGGGAGTTCTGGAGCAGTACTTC.

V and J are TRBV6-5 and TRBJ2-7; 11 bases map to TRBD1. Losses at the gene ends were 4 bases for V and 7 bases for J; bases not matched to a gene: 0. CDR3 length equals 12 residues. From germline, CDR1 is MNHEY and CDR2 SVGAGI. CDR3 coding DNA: TGTGCCAGCAGTTGGGACAGGGGGGAGCAGTACTTC. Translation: CASSWDRGEQYF.

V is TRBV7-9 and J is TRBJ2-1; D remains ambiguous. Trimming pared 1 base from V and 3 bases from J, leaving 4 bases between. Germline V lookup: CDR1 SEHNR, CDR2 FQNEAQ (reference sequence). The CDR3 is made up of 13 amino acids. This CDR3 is CASSLGDYNEQFF. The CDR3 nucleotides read TGTGCCAGCAGCTTAGGGGACTACAATGAGCAGTTCTTC.